This T cell receptor beta chain emerged from a study of T cell responses to AZD1222 COVID-19 vaccine. There are 14 residues in the CDR3. Germline CDR1 and CDR2: SGHTA and FQGNSA. V lost 5 bases, J lost 4 bases, and 14 bases lay in between. Assay used: immunoSEQ multiplex PCR; TCRdb lists only in-frame clones, some missing. The sample lists roughly 100,000 clones, around 91% occurring once. This sequence was found in an adult in good health. Sequences were derived from peripheral blood, sampled on day 0 of AZD1222 vaccination. V is TRBV7-2 and J is TRBJ1-2; unclear D gene. Written as DNA, the CDR3 is TGTGCCAGCAGCCCCGGTCACTCCGGCTATGGCTACACCTTC. Amino acid sequence: CASSPGHSGYGYTF.